This T cell receptor beta chain came from a study of blood T cells in healthy people across ages. The study, taken as a whole, reports: More naive CD4+ cells and higher diversity marked long-lived donors relative to aged donors.

Primed by a sample-barcoded 5' primer and a J-beta primer mix, a second PCR proceeded for about 6 to 11 cycles. TCRdb itself ran the 5' RACE reads through MiXCR, one entry per CDR3 protein. The table lists around 1.5 million distinct CDR3 sequences, approximately 32% of them singletons, with about 11% in the top ten. The germline gives CDR1 SGHVS, CDR2 FQNEAQ. V was cut by 1 base and J by 6 bases, with 16 bases left in between. This CDR3 is built from 16 residues. The individuals who served as donors were healthy Caucasians living in Russia, aged roughly 6 to 100. A remark on this clonotype: Antigen: not known.

Sequenced sample: blood. This chain connects TRBV7-8 to TRBJ1-5, with TRBD1 as a possible D gene (5 bases). This clonotype originated in a woman in her twenties or thirties in good health. The CDR3 loop is CASSLELPNGGQPQHF. CDR3 nucleotide sequence: TGTGCCAGCAGCTTAGAGTTACCTAATGGGGGTCAGCCCCAGCATTTT.